These 9 T cell receptor beta chains originate from one sample sequenced in a study of T cell repertoires in cytomegalovirus infection. TCRdb reanalysed the reads using MiXCR and keeps one entry per CDR3 protein. The data hold more than 500,000 distinct CDR3 sequences, with about 15% observed a single time. Source material: CD8+ T cells from PBMCs. The receptor source for this set is a human donor in good health (CMV status not recorded). Some clones in this sample may be carry-over from other donors' samples.

Comments on this clonotype: A much larger clone is a single base away; this may be a read error. The chain has TRBV10-3 and TRBJ2-3, with D maybe TRBD2 (8 bases). The CDR3 sequence is 14 residues long. CDR1 is ENHRY, CDR2 SYGVKD, per germline. The CDR3 here is CAITTGGGTDTHYF. In DNA form, the CDR3 reads TGTGCCATCACCACGGGAGGGGGCACAGATACGCATTATTTT.

CDR3 protein: CASSPVKQGTSGYNEQFF. The CDR3 DNA follows: TGTGCCAGCAGTCCAGTAAAACAGGGGACTAGCGGCTACAATGAGCAGTTCTTC. The gene calls are TRBV12-3 or TRBV12-4 and TRBJ2-1, with 11 bases aligning to TRBD2. V gave up 5 bases and J gave up 3 bases; unmatched junction bases: 12. The CDR3 has 18 amino acids.

The rearrangement joins TRBV19 to TRBJ2-2; D unclear. V was cut by 5 bases and J by 3 bases, with 13 bases left in between. The CDR3 sequence is 15 residues long. Germline CDR1 reads LNHDA; CDR2 reads SQIVND (reference sequence). CDR3 in DNA: TGTGCCAGTAGTGAGCTCGCGGTGGACACCGGGGAGCTGTTTTTT. This gives the protein CASSELAVDTGELFF.

This clonotype was counted ten times or more. The chain uses TRBV6-2 or TRBV6-3 and TRBJ1-5, with 7 bases that match TRBD1. This CDR3 spans 14 amino acids. The germline V gene has CDR1 MNHEY and CDR2 SVGEGT. V trimming: 6 bases; J trimming: 4 bases; junction bases outside the gene matches: 6. CDR3 bases: TGTGCCAGCAGCCCTGGGACAGAGAATCAGCCCCAGCATTTT. Its protein product is CASSPGTENQPQHF.

Concerning this clonotype itself: At one end, the junction sequence differs from germline, possibly due to a read error. The chain employs TRBV10-3 and TRBJ2-2; 7 nucleotides agree with TRBD1. This CDR3 comprises 15 residues. Germline-derived CDR1 and CDR2 are ENHRY and SYGVKD. The CDR3 spells CATLQGTENTGELSF. The CDR3 DNA follows: TGTGCCACCCTTCAAGGGACAGAAAACACCGGGGAGCTGTCTTTT.

The chain combines TRBV28 with TRBJ2-3; 13 bases align to TRBD2. The CDR3 runs to 17 residues. Trimming at V came to 6 bases and at J to 6 bases, leaving 12 bases not matched to a gene. Germline loops: CDR1 MDHEN, CDR2 SYDVKM. This CDR3 reads CASRSGLAGSKWDTQYF. CDR3 sequence (DNA): TGTGCCAGCAGGTCGGGACTAGCGGGAAGTAAGTGGGATACGCAGTATTTT.

This clonotype was detected many times. V gene TRBV7-6 combines with J gene TRBJ2-5, with a weak D call TRBD2 (5 bases). The CDR3 consists of 11 residues. In germline, CDR1 is SGHVS, CDR2 FNYEAQ. V lost 8 bases and J 5 bases, leaving 9 bases between the germline ends. The chain's CDR3 is CASGGNETQYF. The DNA of the CDR3 is TGTGCCAGCGGAGGTAACGAGACCCAGTACTTC.

The chain is built from TRBV7-3 and TRBJ2-5; 7 bases align to TRBD2. CDR3 length: 17 amino acids. Germline CDR1 reads SGHTA; CDR2 reads FQGTGA. The ends lost 2 bases at V and 0 bases at J; junction bases unmatched: 9. The CDR3 nucleotides read TGTGCCAGCAGCTTAGGTTTGGCGGCGGGGGACCAAGAGACCCAGTACTTC. Translation: CASSLGLAAGDQETQYF. The full variable domain, completed using reference TRBV7-3 and TRBJ2-5, is GAGVSQTPSNKVTEKGKYVELRCDPISGHTALYWYRQSLGQGPEFLIYFQGTGAADDSGLPNDRFFAVRPEGSVSTLKIQRTERGDSAVYLCASSLGLAAGDQETQYFGPGTRLLVL.

This clonotype has only a few counts. The gene calls are TRBV7-9 and TRBJ2-2, with TRBD1 matching over 8 bases. Looked up from germline, CDR1 is SEHNR and CDR2 is FQNEAQ (reference sequence). This CDR3 comprises 18 residues. The V segment lost 7 bases and the J segment 6 bases; nucleotides outside the gene matches: 19. The CDR3 sequence is CASNPGGWQGASSGELFF. CDR3 coding DNA: TGTGCCAGCAATCCAGGAGGGTGGCAGGGGGCGTCATCCGGGGAGCTGTTTTTT.